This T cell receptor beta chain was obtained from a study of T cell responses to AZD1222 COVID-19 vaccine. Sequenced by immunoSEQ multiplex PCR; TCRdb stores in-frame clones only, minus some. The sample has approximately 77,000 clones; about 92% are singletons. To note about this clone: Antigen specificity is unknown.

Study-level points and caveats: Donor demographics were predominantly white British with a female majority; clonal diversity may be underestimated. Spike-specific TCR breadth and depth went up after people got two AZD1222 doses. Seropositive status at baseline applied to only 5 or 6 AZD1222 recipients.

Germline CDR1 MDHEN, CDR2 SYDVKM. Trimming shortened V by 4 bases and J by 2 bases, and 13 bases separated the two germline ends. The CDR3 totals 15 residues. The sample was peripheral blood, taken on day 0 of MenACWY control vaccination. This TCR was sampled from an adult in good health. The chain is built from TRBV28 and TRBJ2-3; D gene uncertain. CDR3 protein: CASSSIPADTDTQYF. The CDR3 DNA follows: TGTGCCAGCAGTTCAATCCCAGCAGACACAGATACGCAGTATTTT.